The TCR beta chain under discussion was sequenced for a study of CD8 T cells in Susac syndrome. This CDR3 is built from 15 residues. J lost 4 bases, V lost 6 bases, and 5 bases had no gene match. Germline assignment: CDR1 SNHLY and CDR2 FYNNEI. Random hexamers served to reverse transcribe about 0.5 to 1 ug RNA. TCRdb used MiXCR to reprocess the immunoSEQ multiplex PCR reads, holding one entry per CDR3 protein. This table has approximately 150,000 distinct CDR3 sequences, approximately 95% appearing once. The TCR was taken from a human donor with multiple sclerosis. Sequences were obtained from CD4+ T cells from PBMCs. This rearrangement joins TRBV2 to TRBJ2-1; 11 positions agree with TRBD2. CDR3 sequence reads: CASRVAGGIYNEQFF. In DNA, the CDR3 is TGTGCCAGCAGGGTAGCGGGGGGGATATACAATGAGCAGTTCTTC.